This T cell receptor (beta chain) was observed in a study of cytomegalovirus exposure and HLA in healthy donors. About the research overall: Both the roughly 120 validation repertoires and the 500 to 700 first-cohort repertoires used the same platform, as reported by a later analysis.

Separate from the roughly 720-subject first cohort, the roughly 120-subject validation cohort was the one that the donors belonged to. Germline lookup yields CDR1 SGHRS and CDR2 YFSETQ. The CDR3 has 15 residues. V was cut by 3 bases and J by 5 bases, with 14 bases left in between. TCRdb's table, derived via immunoSEQ multiplex PCR, lists solely in-frame clones and lacks some. This sample has about 360,000 clones, with about nine tenths found just once. This clone was detected only once. The receptor was isolated from a woman between 18 and 30 years old in good health and CMV-seronegative. The sample was PBMCs. This chain links TRBV5-1 with TRBJ1-4, with D possibly being TRBD1 (6 bases). CDR3 sequence: CASSSGTSRNEKLFF. CDR3 sequence (DNA): TGCGCCAGCAGCTCTGGGACATCGCGAAATGAAAAACTGTTTTTT.